Reported below is one TCR beta chain. The sample comes from a study of blood T cell repertoires in COVID-19. Across the whole study: Collection of acute and convalescent COVID-19 samples took place in the United States, Italy and Spain. The analysed material was cDNA or gDNA that came from T cells, B-cell-depleted T cells, or PBMCs.

The Seattle site enrolled patients during active infection and followed them longitudinally. Original handling: Cell counts per sample came from amplifying reference gene primers. Data came from immunoSEQ multiplex PCR; TCRdb stores just in-frame clones and leaves some out. The V and J calls and clone size were taken over from that table, and D and trimming were inferred from the DNA. The sample has some 80,000 clones, roughly three quarters seen once. CDR1 is KGHDR, CDR2 SFDVKD, per germline. Trimming cost V 9 bases and J 6 bases, with 8 bases left between them. This CDR3 is built from 11 residues. The chain employs TRBV24-1 and TRBJ2-1; D gene unclear. Sequenced material: peripheral blood. This clonotype originated in a man between 60 and 75 years old with COVID-19, enrolled during active disease. For the CDR3, the DNA is TGTGCCACCGCTAGTTTCAATGAGCAGTTCTTC. Amino acids: CATASFNEQFF.